The 19 T cell receptor beta chains below all came from one sample that was sequenced in a study of shared clonotypes between healthy human individuals. Sequencing used immunoSEQ multiplex PCR; TCRdb keeps in-frame clones, though not all of them. The sample has about 2.4 million clones, about 92% seen once. Material for sequencing was naive CD4+ T cells sorted from blood. Subset reported: CD45RA+ positively selected. Source of these receptors: a man aged 18 to 30 in good health.

This clone was observed once. This chain uses TRBV2 with TRBJ2-5, with a possible D match to TRBD2 (5 bases). V shed 6 bases and J shed 3 bases, with 8 bases lying between them. CDR1 and CDR2 (germline): SNHLY, FYNNEI. This CDR3 contains 12 residues. The CDR3 is CASRASKETQYF. The CDR3 region has the DNA TGTGCCAGCAGGGCTAGCAAAGAGACCCAGTACTTC.

The chain joins TRBV4-3 to TRBJ1-5; no reliable D call. V was cut by 0 bases and J by 0 bases, with 9 bases left in between. Germline CDR1 is LGHNA and CDR2 is YSLEER. The CDR3 spans 16 residues. The CDR3 DNA sequence: TGCGCCAGCAGCCAAGATGCCGGCTATAGCAATCAGCCCCAGCATTTT. Translated, it gives CASSQDAGYSNQPQHF.

The chain couples TRBV12-5 to TRBJ1-3, with a possible D match to TRBD1 (6 bases). V was trimmed by 4 bases and J by 2 bases, leaving 6 bases between them. The CDR3 length is 13 residues. Germline-derived CDR1 and CDR2 are LGHNT and FRNRAP. The CDR3 spells CASGSGAGNTIYF. For the CDR3, the DNA is TGTGCTAGTGGTTCAGGGGCTGGAAACACCATATATTTT. The full variable domain, completed using reference TRBV12-5 and TRBJ1-3, is DARVTQTPRHKVTEMGQEVTMRCQPILGHNTVFWYRQTMMQGLELLAYFRNRAPLDDSGMPKDRFSAEMPDATLATLKIQPSEPRDSAVYFCASGSGAGNTIYFGEGSWLTVV.

This rearrangement joins TRBV9 to TRBJ2-7; D perhaps matches TRBD2 (6 bases). Trimming removed 4 bases from V and 0 bases from J, with 17 bases in between. Germline CDR1 SGDLS, CDR2 YYNGEE. The CDR3 consists of 16 residues. This chain's CDR3 is CASSIDPAGFSYEQYF. CDR3 in DNA: TGTGCCAGCAGCATCGACCCCGCGGGGTTCTCCTACGAGCAGTACTTC. Based on the CDR3 plus reference TRBV9 and TRBJ2-7, the full variable domain is DSGVTQTPKHLITATGQRVTLRCSPRSGDLSVYWYQQSLDQGLQFLIQYYNGEERAKGNILERFSAQQFPDLHSELNLSSLELGDSALYFCASSIDPAGFSYEQYFGPGTRLTVT.

This clone occurred a few times. V usage is TRBV2 and J usage is TRBJ1-2; D unresolved. This CDR3 spans 12 amino acids. From germline, CDR1 is SNHLY and CDR2 FYNNEI. Trimming took off 7 bases at V and 3 bases at J, with 9 bases between the two ends. DNA for the CDR3: TGTGCCAGCAAGCAGAAGGACTATGGCTACACCTTC. Translation gives CASKQKDYGYTF.

This clone was counted a few times. This sequence joins TRBV19 and TRBJ1-5; 7 bases agree with TRBD1. Germline-derived CDR1 and CDR2 are LNHDA and SQIVND (reference sequence). With 4 bases clipped from V and 5 bases from J, the junction kept 5 bases outside the gene matches. This CDR3 is built from 14 residues. The CDR3 DNA reads as TGTGCCAGTAGTAGACAGGGATCGGATCAGCCCCAGCATTTT. Translated: CASSRQGSDQPQHF.

The chain has TRBV2 and TRBJ1-5; 7 nucleotides agree with TRBD1. Trimming took 5 bases from V and 6 from J; bases not matched to a gene: 7. Looked up from germline, CDR1 is SNHLY and CDR2 is FYNNEI. The CDR3 is made up of 14 amino acids. CDR3 sequence: CASSTRQGGQPQHF. The CDR3 DNA is TGTGCCAGCAGTACCAGACAGGGAGGTCAGCCCCAGCATTTT.

The CDR3 loop reads CASSRLGTGVLNEQFF. For the CDR3, the DNA is TGTGCCAGCAGCCGTCTCGGGACAGGGGTTCTCAATGAGCAGTTCTTC. This chain links TRBV4-2 with TRBJ2-1; 10 bases fit TRBD1. V gave up 4 bases and J gave up 6 bases; unmatched junction bases: 9. Germline V gene lookup returns CDR1 LGHNA and CDR2 YNFKEQ. The CDR3 is 16 amino acids.

The J gene is TRBJ2-5, the V gene TRBV7-3; D is possibly TRBD2 (6 bases). Germline CDR1 and CDR2: SGHTA and FQGTGA. V gave up 5 bases and J gave up 7 bases, with 14 bases separating them. The CDR3 consists of 13 residues. The CDR3 reads CASSGRDGGTQYF. In DNA form, the CDR3 reads TGTGCCAGCAGCGGGCGGGACGGAGGGACCCAGTACTTC.

This clone was seen only a few times. The chain uses TRBV10-3 and TRBJ1-1; a possible D gene is TRBD1 (5 bases). The germline gives CDR1 ENHRY, CDR2 SYGVKD. V was cut by 8 bases and J by 2 bases, with 9 bases left in between. The length of the CDR3 is 12 residues. The CDR3 here is CAIGTANTEAFF. In nucleotides, the CDR3 is TGTGCCATCGGGACGGCAAACACTGAAGCTTTCTTT.

The DNA of the CDR3 is TGTGCCAGCTCAGCCACTGTTGCCTACGAGCAGTACTTC. Translating it yields CASSATVAYEQYF. This chain connects TRBV18 to TRBJ2-7; D ambiguous. CDR3 length: 13 residues. Trimming shortened V by 5 bases and J by 2 bases, and 10 bases separated the two germline ends. Per the germline V gene, CDR1 is KGHSH and CDR2 is LQKENI.

The chain combines TRBV28 with TRBJ2-7; perhaps D is TRBD1 or TRBD2 (5 bases each). The CDR3 is 12 amino acids. Germline CDR1 reads MDHEN; CDR2 reads SYDVKM. V dropped 6 bases and J dropped 4 bases, with 10 bases sitting between them. The CDR3 is CASSGAGYEQYF. The CDR3 DNA sequence: TGTGCCAGCAGCGGGGCAGGGTACGAGCAGTACTTC.

A note on this clone: Other DNA sequences in this sample translate to the same CDR3. The rearrangement joins TRBV15 to TRBJ2-7, with D perhaps assigned TRBD1 or TRBD2 (5 bases each). The V end lost 1 base, the J end lost 3 bases, and 13 bases lay between the germline ends. The CDR3 is made up of 15 amino acids. Germline V gives CDR1 LNHNV, CDR2 YYDKDF (reference sequence). The DNA of the CDR3 is TGTGCCACCAGCAGAGGGCAGGGAGAGAGCTACGAGCAGTACTTC. Its protein product is CATSRGQGESYEQYF. Full variable domain (remainder filled in from reference TRBV15 and TRBJ2-7): DAMVIQNPRYQVTQFGKPVTLSCSQTLNHNVMYWYQQKSSQAPKLLFHYYDKDFNNEADTPDNFQSRRPNTSFCFLDIRSPGLGDTAMYLCATSRGQGESYEQYFGPGTRLTVT.

This chain uses TRBV7-3 with TRBJ1-1; 8 bases match TRBD1. CDR3 size: 14 residues. The germline V gene encodes CDR1 SGHTA and CDR2 FQGTGA. J was trimmed by 7 bases and V by 1 base; bases with no gene match: 5. In DNA, the CDR3 is TGTGCCAGCAGCTTAAGGGCAGGGGGCGGTGAAGCTTTCTTT. Residues: CASSLRAGGGEAFF.

This clone was observed a single time. The J gene is TRBJ2-7, the V gene TRBV29-1; 12 positions agree with TRBD1. V shed 4 bases, J shed 7 bases, and the junction held 8 bases outside the gene matches. Germline V CDR1 and CDR2: SQVTM, ANQGSEA. CDR3 size: 14 residues. The chain's CDR3 is CSVGRDRGRGEQYF. The CDR3 DNA follows: TGCAGCGTTGGACGGGACAGGGGGCGCGGGGAGCAGTACTTC.

V usage is TRBV7-2 and J usage is TRBJ1-4; D is undetermined. Trimming took 4 bases from V and 3 from J, leaving 9 bases between them. Germline V gene data show CDR1 as SGHTA and CDR2 as FQGNSA. The CDR3 spans 14 residues. CDR3 in amino acids: CASSSNTANEKLFF. DNA of the CDR3: TGTGCCAGCAGCTCCAATACCGCTAATGAAAAACTGTTTTTT.

The chain joins TRBV29-1 to TRBJ1-2; 7 nucleotides match TRBD1. V was clipped by 4 bases and J by 3 bases; unmatched bases: 8. The CDR3 length is 14 residues. Germline V gene lookup returns CDR1 SQVTM and CDR2 ANQGSEA. DNA for the CDR3: TGCAGCGTTGTGGGCAGGCAGGGGGACTATGGCTACACCTTC. Amino acids: CSVVGRQGDYGYTF.

This clone was observed a single time. The rearrangement uses TRBV2 and TRBJ2-3; the match to TRBD2 covers 7 bases. Per germline, CDR1 SNHLY and CDR2 FYNNEI. Germline trimming cut 4 bases from V and 15 bases from J; bases unmatched to any gene: 10. The CDR3 is 12 residues long. CDR3: CASSALAVLLYF. CDR3 sequence (DNA): TGTGCCAGCAGTGCCCTAGCGGTCCTTCTTTATTTT.

J is TRBJ2-3 and V is TRBV9; a weak D match, TRBD2 (6 bases). Trimming took off 4 bases at V and 1 base at J, with 13 bases between the two ends. The germline V gene encodes CDR1 SGDLS and CDR2 YYNGEE. This CDR3 contains 15 residues. CDR3 amino acids: CASSPRGEGTDTQYF. CDR3 coding DNA: TGTGCCAGCAGCCCCCGCGGGGAGGGCACAGATACGCAGTATTTT.